Listed here are 8 T cell receptor beta chains from one sample, sequenced in a study of control samples from healthy donors and cancer patients. The repertoire was sequenced with immunoSEQ multiplex PCR; TCRdb's copy has only in-frame clones and lacks some. Among around 130,000 clones, around nine tenths were seen once, and the ten largest hold approximately 7.5%. Sequencing was performed on PBMCs. The receptors were gathered from a man aged 50 to 60 with head and neck cancer.

The V call is TRBV5-4, the J call TRBJ1-1; 8 nucleotides match TRBD1. Germline V lookup: CDR1 SGHNT, CDR2 YYREEE (reference sequence). The CDR3 runs to 12 residues. The V segment lost 4 bases and the J segment 5 bases; nucleotides outside the gene matches: 1. The CDR3 DNA is TGTGCCAGCAGCCGGACAGGGACTGAAGCTTTCTTT. It codes for CASSRTGTEAFF.

As concerns this clone: Other nucleotide sequences from this sample produce the same CDR3. The rearrangement uses TRBV5-1 and TRBJ2-2, with 9 bases matching TRBD2. V lost 0 bases to trimming and J lost 2 bases; unmatched junction nucleotides: 2. Germline V lookup: CDR1 SGHRS, CDR2 YFSETQ. The CDR3 loop spans 16 amino acids. The CDR3 DNA is TGCGCCAGCAGCTTGGCGACTAGCGGAAACACCGGGGAGCTGTTTTTT. It codes for CASSLATSGNTGELFF.

V usage is TRBV7-3 and J usage is TRBJ2-1, with TRBD2 matching 7 bases. Germline assignment: CDR1 SGHTA and CDR2 FQGTGA. The V and J ends lost 2 bases and 5 bases, in that order; junction bases with no gene match: 6. This CDR3 is built from 15 residues. CDR3 sequence (DNA): TGTGCCAGCAGCTTATCAGCGGGGTGGGACAATGAGCAGTTCTTC. Translated, it gives CASSLSAGWDNEQFF.

This clone came up a few times. This chain uses TRBV4-1 with TRBJ2-1, with 7 positions matching TRBD2. Germline V lookup: CDR1 MGHRA, CDR2 YSYEKL. The V and J ends lost 4 bases and 6 bases, in that order; junction bases with no gene match: 15. This CDR3 contains 17 residues. CDR3 region: CASSRTSASGPLNEQFF. The CDR3 region has the DNA TGCGCCAGCAGCCGTACCTCCGCTAGCGGACCGCTCAATGAGCAGTTCTTC.

The chain recombines TRBV7-6 with TRBJ2-1; the match to TRBD2 covers 7 bases. The CDR3 consists of 16 residues. The trim removed 2 bases at V and 5 bases at J, leaving 9 bases unmatched. The germline CDR1 and CDR2 sequences are SGHVS and FNYEAQ. CDR3 coding DNA: TGTGCCAGCAGCTTATATCCAAGCGGGAAAGACAATGAGCAGTTCTTC. This translates into CASSLYPSGKDNEQFF.

This clone was seen just once. CDR3 nucleotide sequence: TGTGCCAGCAGTTACGGATTCAACAATGAGCAGTTCTTC. Its protein is CASSYGFNNEQFF. This chain links TRBV6-5 with TRBJ2-1; no firm D call. The CDR3 has 13 residues. Germline CDR1 reads MNHEY; CDR2 reads SVGAGI. V shed 2 bases and J shed 5 bases, with 7 bases lying between them.

The chain has TRBV19 and TRBJ2-1; the D gene is possibly TRBD2 (7 bases). Germline lookup yields CDR1 LNHDA and CDR2 SQIVND (reference sequence). V was cut by 7 bases and J by 2 bases, with 15 bases left in between. This CDR3 has 15 amino acids. The CDR3 reads CASTQGEGAYNEQFF. CDR3 sequence (DNA): TGTGCCAGTACCCAAGGGGAGGGGGCCTACAATGAGCAGTTCTTC.

The chain uses TRBV2 and TRBJ2-3, with D unresolved. Trimming took 4 bases from V and 2 from J, leaving 10 bases between them. From germline, CDR1 is SNHLY and CDR2 FYNNEI. This CDR3 comprises 14 residues. Here the CDR3 DNA reads TGTGCCAGCAGTGCCTATCTTTCCACAGATACGCAGTATTTT. It codes for CASSAYLSTDTQYF.